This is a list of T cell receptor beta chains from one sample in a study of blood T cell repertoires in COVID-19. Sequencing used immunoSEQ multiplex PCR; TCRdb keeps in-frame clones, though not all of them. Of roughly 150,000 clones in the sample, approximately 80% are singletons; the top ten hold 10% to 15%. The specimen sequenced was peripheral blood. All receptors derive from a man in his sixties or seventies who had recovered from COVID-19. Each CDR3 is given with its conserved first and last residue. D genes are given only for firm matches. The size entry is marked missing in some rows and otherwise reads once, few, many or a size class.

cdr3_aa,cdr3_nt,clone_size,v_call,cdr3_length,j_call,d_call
CASSYSPSGTYEQYF,TGTGCCAGCAGTTACTCTCCTAGCGGGACCTACGAGCAGTACTTC,.,TRBV6-5,15,TRBJ2-7,TRBD2
CASSQSAEHSYNEQFF,TGTGCCAGCAGCCAGTCAGCGGAGCACTCCTACAATGAGCAGTTCTTC,.,TRBV5-4,16,TRBJ2-1,.
CASSHPAGAQETQYF,TGTGCCAGCAGCCACCCAGCGGGTGCCCAAGAGACCCAGTACTTC,.,TRBV28,15,TRBJ2-5,.
CATSNVASGANVLTF,TGTGCCACCAGCAATGTGGCCTCTGGGGCCAACGTCCTGACTTTC,few,TRBV15,15,TRBJ2-6,.
CASTTSIYGYTF,TGTGCCAGCACGACTTCAATCTATGGCTACACCTTC,.,TRBV28,12,TRBJ1-2,.
CASSQVKGDTSNTGELFF,TGCGCCAGCAGCCAAGTTAAAGGGGACACCTCGAACACCGGGGAGCTGTTTTTT,.,TRBV4-3,18,TRBJ2-2,.
CASSSRDRGTDTQYF,TGTGCCAGCAGTTCCCGTGACAGGGGTACAGATACGCAGTATTTT,.,TRBV6-6,15,TRBJ2-3,TRBD1
CASSPLGQGTSGYTF,TGTGCCAGCAGCCCCCTGGGACAGGGAACGAGTGGCTACACCTTC,once,TRBV3-1/TRBV3-2,15,TRBJ1-2,TRBD1
CASNEYKPGGGNTIYF,TGTGCCAGTAACGAGTATAAGCCTGGAGGAGGAAACACCATATATTTT,.,TRBV19,16,TRBJ1-3,.
CASSPQAGGPYEQYF,TGTGCCAGCAGCCCCCAAGCGGGAGGCCCCTACGAGCAGTACTTC,.,TRBV7-2,15,TRBJ2-7,TRBD2
CASSLEARVNTEAFF,TGTGCCAGCAGCTTGGAGGCTAGAGTGAACACTGAAGCTTTCTTT,.,TRBV5-6,15,TRBJ1-1,.
CASSRFTGTGNTIYF,TGTGCCAGCAGCCGTTTCACAGGGACTGGAAACACCATATATTTT,.,TRBV6-5,15,TRBJ1-3,.
CASNSGLAGVREQFF,TGTGCCAGCAACTCTGGACTAGCGGGAGTCCGTGAGCAGTTCTTC,.,TRBV7-8,15,TRBJ2-1,TRBD2
CASSEVNAGDSYNEQFF,TGTGCCAGTAGTGAAGTTAACGCGGGCGACTCCTACAATGAGCAGTTCTTC,.,TRBV19,17,TRBJ2-1,.
CASGNYFTSTDTQYF,TGTGCTAGTGGGAACTACTTTACTAGCACAGATACGCAGTATTTT,.,TRBV12-5,15,TRBJ2-3,.
CASSIDTGSYNEQFF,TGTGCCAGTAGTATAGATACAGGTTCCTACAATGAGCAGTTCTTC,.,TRBV19,15,TRBJ2-1,.
CASSRGGSGGVGEQYF,TGTGCCAGCAGCAGGGGGGGTAGCGGGGGAGTTGGCGAGCAGTACTTC,.,TRBV6-6,16,TRBJ2-7,TRBD2
CAWSRPQDRGYGYTF,TGTGCCTGGAGTCGGCCCCAGGACAGGGGGTATGGCTACACCTTC,.,TRBV30,15,TRBJ1-2,TRBD1